These 9 T cell receptor beta chains share one sample of origin, sequenced in a study of blood T cell repertoires in COVID-19. Using immunoSEQ multiplex PCR, the repertoire was profiled, and TCRdb retains in-frame clones only, with some absent. The sample has around 65,000 clones, 60% to 80% seen once. The specimen was peripheral blood. The receptors shown here come from a man in his sixties with acute or convalescent COVID-19.

This chain links TRBV5-1 with TRBJ1-5; 9 bases align to TRBD1. J was trimmed by 0 bases and V by 5 bases; bases with no gene match: 9. The CDR3 runs to 17 residues. Germline V gene sequence: CDR1 SGHRS, CDR2 YFSETQ. CDR3 in amino acids: CASSPTGGPYSNQPQHF. The CDR3 region has the DNA TGCGCCAGCAGTCCGACAGGGGGGCCCTATAGCAATCAGCCCCAGCATTTT.

CDR3 sequence: CASSLAKSTDTQYF. CDR3 DNA sequence: TGCGCCAGCAGCTTAGCCAAGAGCACAGATACGCAGTATTTT. The rearrangement links TRBV5-1 to TRBJ2-3; D is ambiguous. Trimming left V 2 bases short and J 0 bases short, with 7 bases between. In germline, CDR1 is SGHRS, CDR2 YFSETQ. The CDR3 covers 14 residues.

This chain connects TRBV7-2 to TRBJ1-4, with TRBD1 as a possible D gene (6 bases). The CDR3 consists of 15 residues. Between the trimmed V and J ends, which lost 5 bases and 4 bases, there was a span of 14 bases. Germline V gene data show CDR1 as SGHTA and CDR2 as FQGNSA. CDR3 loop: CASSLNRVVNEKLFF. The CDR3 DNA follows: TGTGCCAGCAGCCTGAACAGGGTTGTTAATGAAAAACTGTTTTTT.

With respect to this clone: The junction departs from germline at one end; a sequencing error may be responsible. The chain couples TRBV7-7 to TRBJ1-1; 11 positions agree with TRBD1. The CDR3 is 18 amino acids. Per the germline V gene, CDR1 is SSHAT and CDR2 is FNYEAQ (reference sequence). The DNA of the CDR3 is TGTGCTAGCAGCTCCCTGACCGGGACAGGGGGATATAGCACTGAAGCTTTCTTT. It is translated as CASSSLTGTGGYSTEAFF.

The chain combines TRBV5-1 with TRBJ2-1; 11 bases agree with TRBD1. Germline CDR1 SGHRS, CDR2 YFSETQ. With 4 bases clipped from V and 2 bases from J, the junction kept 2 bases outside the gene matches. The CDR3 consists of 15 residues. The CDR3 sequence is CASSRTGGPYNEQFF. CDR3 DNA sequence: TGCGCCAGCAGCAGGACAGGGGGCCCCTACAATGAGCAGTTCTTC.

The rearrangement links TRBV12-5 to TRBJ2-1; 10 bases line up with TRBD1. The V gene's germline CDR1 is LGHNT and CDR2 FRNRAP. CDR3 length: 15 amino acids. The V gene end was trimmed by 6 bases and the J gene end by 1 base; junction bases not matched to a gene: 3. Written as DNA, the CDR3 is TGTGCTAGTGGAAGGACAGGGGGATCCTACAATGAGCAGTTCTTC. Translating gives CASGRTGGSYNEQFF.

The V call is TRBV3-1 (or the pseudogene TRBV3-2), the J call TRBJ1-1, with D tentatively TRBD1 (6 bases). V was pared by 0 bases and J by 5 bases, with 13 bases between. The germline gives CDR1 LGHDT, CDR2 YNNKEL (reference sequence). CDR3 length equals 15 residues. The CDR3 loop is CASSQDSGAWTEAFF. The CDR3 DNA follows: TGTGCCAGCAGCCAAGATTCAGGGGCTTGGACTGAAGCTTTCTTT.

The genes are TRBV5-1 and TRBJ1-6; TRBD1 aligns across 9 bases. The CDR3 is made up of 15 amino acids. Trimming cost V 0 bases and J 7 bases; bases outside gene matches: 2. Per the germline V gene, CDR1 is SGHRS and CDR2 is YFSETQ. CDR3 region: CASSLGGTGNSPLHF. For the CDR3, the DNA is TGCGCCAGCAGCTTGGGAGGGACAGGGAATTCACCCCTCCACTTT. The variable domain in full, with the rest retrieved from reference TRBV5-1 and TRBJ1-6, is KAGVTQTPRYLIKTRGQQVTLSCSPISGHRSVSWYQQTPGQGLQFLFEYFSETQRNKGNFPGRFSGRQFSNSRSEMNVSTLELGDSALYLCASSLGGTGNSPLHFGNGTRLTVT.

The chain joins TRBV27 to TRBJ1-5, with 11 positions matching TRBD1. V dropped 5 bases and J dropped 0; count of bases not matched to a gene: 6. Germline CDR1 is MNHEY and CDR2 is SMNVEV (reference sequence). The CDR3 contains 17 residues. The CDR3 DNA reads TGTGCCAGCAGTACTATTGGGACAGGGGGTAGCAATCAGCCCCAGCATTTT. This codes for CASSTIGTGGSNQPQHF.